This passage covers 26 T cell receptor beta chains from one sample sequenced in a study of T cells in Graves' hyperthyroidism and ophthalmopathy. Amplification yielded TCR beta CDR3 regions, with RNA transcripts as the source. HTBI primers were used for first-round RT-PCR of the TCR CDR3. TCRdb fed the multiplex PCR reads into MiXCR, producing one record per CDR3 protein. Counted here are about 400,000 distinct CDR3 sequences, approximately 25% occurring once; the ten biggest clones make up around 79%. The sequencing input was blood. The receptors shown here come from a man aged 45 to 65 with Graves' hyperthyroidism.

The chain combines TRBV11-2 with TRBJ2-1; 8 bases fit TRBD2. Trimming cost V 5 bases and J 5 bases; bases outside gene matches: 11. The germline V gene has CDR1 SGHAT and CDR2 FQNNGV. The CDR3 runs to 16 residues. As DNA, the CDR3 is TGTGCCAGCAGCACTAACACCGGGACTAGAAACAATGAGCAGTTCTTC. Amino acids: CASSTNTGTRNNEQFF.

The V call is TRBV20-1, the J call TRBJ1-3; D ambiguous. Trimming pared 0 bases from V and 0 bases from J, leaving 6 bases between. This CDR3 comprises 14 residues. Germline V gene data show CDR1 as DFQATT and CDR2 as SNEGSKA (reference sequence). DNA of the CDR3: TGCAGTGCTAGAGAAGGGAGCTCTGGAAACACCATATATTTT. Translated, it gives CSAREGSSGNTIYF.

The chain employs TRBV11-2 and TRBJ1-3, with no clear D. The length of the CDR3 is 16 residues. Germline-derived CDR1 and CDR2 are SGHAT and FQNNGV. Trimming removed 0 bases at V and 3 bases at J, with 12 bases between. The CDR3 DNA reads as TGTGCCAGCAGCTTAGAGGCAGGAGTTTTTGGAAACACCATATATTTT. Translated: CASSLEAGVFGNTIYF.

The chain links TRBV6-1 to TRBJ2-7; TRBD2 matches at 10 bases. Per germline, CDR1 MNHNS and CDR2 SASEGT. CDR3 size: 12 residues. For the CDR3, the DNA is TGTTCCACAGAGGCTAGCGGGAGTGAGCAGTACTTC. Translation: CSTEASGSEQYF.

This rearrangement joins TRBV20-1 to TRBJ2-3; 10 bases line up with TRBD2. The CDR3 has 15 amino acids. The germline V gene has CDR1 DFQATT and CDR2 SNEGSKA (reference sequence). Germline trimming cut 1 base from V and 6 bases from J; bases unmatched to any gene: 7. The CDR3 nucleotides are TGCAGTGCTAGAGCCAGCGGGAGGGCCGGTGATACGCAGTATTTT. This translates into CSARASGRAGDTQYF.

This clonotype showed up many times. This sequence joins TRBV3-1 and TRBJ2-1; tentative D call: TRBD1 (5 bases). This CDR3 region has 14 residues. In germline, CDR1 is LGHDT, CDR2 YNNKEL (reference sequence). V lost 3 bases to trimming and J lost 3 bases, with 9 bases between them. The CDR3: CASSHARVYNEQFF. The CDR3 bases are TGTGCCAGCAGCCATGCCAGGGTCTACAATGAGCAGTTCTTC.

This clonotype showed up many times. J is TRBJ2-7 and V is TRBV5-1; TRBD1 matches 9 bases. J gave up 2 bases and V 6 bases, and 6 bases lay outside the gene matches. CDR1 is SGHRS and CDR2 is YFSETQ in the germline V gene. This CDR3 region has 14 residues. The CDR3 reads CASKFGTGTYEQYF. In DNA form, the CDR3 reads TGCGCCAGCAAGTTTGGGACAGGGACCTACGAGCAGTACTTC. The full variable domain, in which reference TRBV5-1 and TRBJ2-7 provide the parts outside the CDR3, is KAGVTQTPRYLIKTRGQQVTLSCSPISGHRSVSWYQQTPGQGLQFLFEYFSETQRNKGNFPGRFSGRQFSNSRSEMNVSTLELGDSALYLCASKFGTGTYEQYFGPGTRLTVT.

CDR3 nucleotide sequence: TGTGCCAGCAGCCAAGATACGTTGGGGGGCACTGAAGCTTTCTTT. This encodes CASSQDTLGGTEAFF. This chain links TRBV14 with TRBJ1-1; weak D call: TRBD1 (5 bases). Germline-derived CDR1 and CDR2 are SGHDN and FVKESK. The V gene lost 0 bases and the J gene lost 4 bases, with 12 bases spanning the gap. This CDR3 spans 15 amino acids.

The V and J genes are TRBV18 and TRBJ2-3; D remains unclear. Germline V gives CDR1 KGHSH, CDR2 LQKENI. This CDR3 spans 12 amino acids. Between the trimmed V and J ends, which lost 1 base and 7 bases, there was a span of 6 bases. As DNA, the CDR3 is TGTGCCAGCTCACCACTAGAGAATACGCAGTATTTT. This gives the protein CASSPLENTQYF.

CDR3 loop: CASSDPGAWFF. The DNA of the CDR3 is TGTGCCAGCAGTGATCCGGGGGCTTGGTTCTTC. This chain links TRBV25-1 with TRBJ2-1, with D perhaps being TRBD1 or TRBD2 (6 bases each). V was cut by 3 bases and J by 15 bases, with 12 bases left in between. Germline V gene sequence: CDR1 MGHDK, CDR2 SYGVNS. The CDR3 is 11 residues long.

J is TRBJ2-3 and V is TRBV6-2 or TRBV6-3; 9 bases are shared with TRBD2. Losses at the gene ends were 0 bases for V and 1 base for J; bases not matched to a gene: 2. The CDR3 covers 16 residues. The germline V gene encodes CDR1 MNHEY and CDR2 SVGEGT. The CDR3 nucleotides are TGTGCCAGCAGTTACTCTAGGACTAGCGGCACAGATACGCAGTATTTT. Amino acids: CASSYSRTSGTDTQYF.

This clonotype was counted between two and nine times. The genes are TRBV5-1 and TRBJ1-5; D not certain. The germline CDR1 and CDR2 sequences are SGHRS and YFSETQ. This CDR3 comprises 14 residues. V was shortened by 4 bases and J by 2 bases, with 10 bases between the two germline ends. Here the CDR3 reads CASSPTTGNQPQHF. The DNA for the CDR3 is TGCGCCAGCAGCCCAACTACAGGCAATCAGCCCCAGCATTTT.

The table lists this clonotype with a few counts. This chain links TRBV6-1 with TRBJ2-7; D could derive from TRBD1 or TRBD2 (5 bases each). Per the germline V gene, CDR1 is MNHNS and CDR2 is SASEGT. CDR3 length: 18 residues. With 3 bases removed from V and 0 bases from J, the gap between germline ends came to 21 bases. The CDR3 coding sequence is TGTGCCAGCAGTGACTCGACACCGGGGACGGCCCGCTCCTACGAGCAGTACTTC. Its translation: CASSDSTPGTARSYEQYF.

This rearrangement joins TRBV27 to TRBJ2-1; 14 nucleotides align to TRBD2. The V gene's germline CDR1 is MNHEY and CDR2 SMNVEV (reference sequence). With V trimmed by 3 bases and J by 11 bases, 12 bases remained unmatched. There are 17 residues in the CDR3. The CDR3 nucleotides read TGTGCCAGCAGTTTCCCCCCGGGACTAGCGGGAGATCTTAAGCAGTTCTTC. Protein product: CASSFPPGLAGDLKQFF.

CDR3 region: CASSLAEGLRAEAFF. The CDR3 bases are TGCGCCAGCAGCTTGGCCGAGGGACTGAGGGCTGAAGCTTTCTTT. The chain links TRBV5-1 to TRBJ1-1; possibly TRBD1 for D (5 bases). Germline-derived CDR1 and CDR2 are SGHRS and YFSETQ. The V end lost 0 bases, the J end lost 6 bases, and 15 bases lay between the germline ends. The CDR3 sequence is 15 residues long. Drawing the rest from reference TRBV5-1 and TRBJ1-1, the complete variable domain is KAGVTQTPRYLIKTRGQQVTLSCSPISGHRSVSWYQQTPGQGLQFLFEYFSETQRNKGNFPGRFSGRQFSNSRSEMNVSTLELGDSALYLCASSLAEGLRAEAFFGQGTRLTVV.

This chain joins TRBV2 and TRBJ1-2, with 9 bases fitting TRBD1. Germline CDR1 and CDR2: SNHLY and FYNNEI. The length of the CDR3 is 17 residues. V gave up 0 bases and J gave up 8 bases; unmatched junction bases: 13. The CDR3 sequence is CASSEARDRAAGEGYTF. The DNA for the CDR3 is TGTGCCAGCAGTGAAGCGCGGGACAGGGCAGCAGGGGAGGGCTACACCTTC.

This clonotype was counted only a few times. V usage is TRBV28 and J usage is TRBJ2-7; TRBD1 agrees at 7 bases. The CDR3 sequence is 15 residues long. Unmatched junction bases numbered 8, after V lost 5 bases and J lost 1 base. The V gene's germline CDR1 is MDHEN and CDR2 SYDVKM. This CDR3 is CASSRQGTISYEQYF. Written as DNA, the CDR3 is TGTGCCAGCAGTCGACAGGGTACTATTTCCTACGAGCAGTACTTC. Together with reference TRBV28 and TRBJ2-7, the CDR3 gives the full variable domain: DVKVTQSSRYLVKRTGEKVFLECVQDMDHENMFWYRQDPGLGLRLIYFSYDVKMKEKGDIPEGYSVSREKKERFSLILESASTNQTSMYLCASSRQGTISYEQYFGPGTRLTVT.

Ten or more counts support this clonotype. The rearrangement joins TRBV3-1 to TRBJ1-2; no clear D gene. V lost 3 bases and J 7 bases, leaving 12 bases between the germline ends. CDR1 LGHDT and CDR2 YNNKEL come from the germline V gene (reference sequence). This CDR3 comprises 13 residues. The CDR3 sequence: CASSQNGNRGYTF. Here the CDR3 DNA reads TGTGCCAGCAGCCAGAACGGGAATCGTGGCTACACCTTC.

This clonotype was picked up many times. A junction end diverges from the germline sequence, so it may reflect a read error. The chain has TRBV7-2 and TRBJ2-7; 9 nucleotides align to TRBD2. The V gene's germline CDR1 is SGHTA and CDR2 FQGNSA. The length of the CDR3 is 14 residues. The CDR3 protein is CASSLAAGGYEQYF. DNA for the CDR3: TGCGCCAGCAGCTTGGCAGCGGGAGGTTACGAGCAGTACTTC.

In its sample, this clonotype was seen a few times. The rearrangement joins TRBV5-1 to TRBJ2-1, with D hard to call. The CDR3 is 14 amino acids. In germline, CDR1 is SGHRS, CDR2 YFSETQ. V was pared by 0 bases and J by 5 bases, with 9 bases between. CDR3 nucleotide sequence: TGCGCCAGCAGCTTGGCTCTATCGAACAATGAGCAGTTCTTC. Translating it yields CASSLALSNNEQFF.

This clonotype was counted many times. One junction end disagrees with the germline gene, perhaps due to a read error. The rearrangement joins TRBV5-1 to TRBJ1-5; the D is unclear. CDR3 length: 12 amino acids. The germline CDR1 and CDR2 sequences are SGHRS and YFSETQ. The CDR3 here is CASSLEGQPQHF. CDR3 nucleotides: TGTGCCAGCAGTTTAGAGGGTCAGCCCCAGCATTTT. The variable domain in full, completed from reference TRBV5-1 and TRBJ1-5, reads KAGVTQTPRYLIKTRGQQVTLSCSPISGHRSVSWYQQTPGQGLQFLFEYFSETQRNKGNFPGRFSGRQFSNSRSEMNVSTLELGDSALYLCASSLEGQPQHFGDGTRLSIL.

This clonotype has just a few counts. The rearrangement joins TRBV12-3 or TRBV12-4 to TRBJ1-2, with D hard to call. The CDR3 contains 14 residues. Trimming removed 5 bases at V and 4 bases at J, with 14 bases between. The DNA for the CDR3 is TGTGCCAGCAGTATGCGGGATATAGGCTATGGCTACACCTTC. It yields the protein CASSMRDIGYGYTF.

V is TRBV7-2 and J is TRBJ2-5; possibly TRBD1 for D (6 bases). The CDR3 consists of 15 residues. The V and J ends lost 5 bases and 1 base respectively, with 14 bases between them. Germline V gene data show CDR1 as SGHTA and CDR2 as FQGNSA. CDR3 sequence reads: CASSALRGIQETQYF. The CDR3 DNA is TGTGCCAGCAGCGCCCTAAGGGGGATCCAAGAGACCCAGTACTTC.

This chain links TRBV20-1 with TRBJ1-2; weak D call: TRBD1 (5 bases). Looked up from germline, CDR1 is DFQATT and CDR2 is SNEGSKA (reference sequence). V lost 0 bases to trimming and J lost 2 bases, with 16 bases between them. This CDR3 spans 16 amino acids. The CDR3 nucleotides read TGCAGTGCTAGAGATGGGGGTAAGGTCCAAAACTATGGCTACACCTTC. Protein sequence: CSARDGGKVQNYGYTF.

The rearrangement joins TRBV24-1 to TRBJ1-1, with D possibly matching TRBD1 (5 bases). Trimming took off 4 bases at V and 3 bases at J, with 11 bases between the two ends. CDR3 size: 14 residues. Germline CDR1 reads KGHDR; CDR2 reads SFDVKD. The CDR3 bases are TGTGCCACCAGTGAATCTGGGGGACACACTGAAGCTTTCTTT. This gives the protein CATSESGGHTEAFF.

J is TRBJ2-5 and V is TRBV5-6; D gene ambiguous. The germline V gene encodes CDR1 SGHDT and CDR2 YYEEEE. The CDR3 is 12 residues long. V lost 0 bases, J lost 4 bases, and 4 bases lay in between. The CDR3 loop reads CASSLVTETQYF. The CDR3 DNA reads TGTGCCAGCAGCTTGGTGACAGAGACCCAGTACTTC.